The 6 T cell receptor beta chains reported below all come from one sample, sequenced in a study of radiation and T cells in renal cell carcinoma. Time point meaning: blood 4 weeks post-SBRT, at nephrectomy. Treatment reported: 15 Gy SBRT to primary tumor, nephrectomy 4 weeks later. Using immunoSEQ multiplex PCR, the repertoire was profiled, and TCRdb retains in-frame clones only, with some absent. The data show some 44,000 clones, around four fifths seen once. The sample consisted of blood, taken from a patient whose treatment included radiotherapy and nephrectomy. Every receptor here comes from a woman in her 70s with renal cell carcinoma.

This rearrangement joins TRBV19 to TRBJ2-5; the D gene is possibly TRBD2 (5 bases). CDR1 and CDR2 from the germline V gene are LNHDA and SQIVND (reference sequence). The CDR3 sequence is 15 residues long. Trimming pared 0 bases from V and 0 bases from J, leaving 8 bases between. The CDR3 DNA is TGTGCCAGTAGTATAGAGACGGGGTACCAAGAGACCCAGTACTTC. This encodes CASSIETGYQETQYF.

This chain uses TRBV25-1 with TRBJ2-5; 12 bases line up with TRBD1. This CDR3 has 16 residues. V shed 2 bases and J 5 bases; nucleotides not matched to a gene: 6. Germline loops: CDR1 MGHDK, CDR2 SYGVNS. CDR3 amino acids: CASSEGGTGGLETQYF. The CDR3 DNA sequence: TGTGCCAGCAGTGAAGGGGGGACAGGGGGCCTGGAGACCCAGTACTTC.

J is TRBJ2-1 and V is TRBV5-5, with D perhaps TRBD1 or TRBD2 (6 bases each). This CDR3 has 15 residues. Deletions cut 4 bases from V and 4 bases from J, with 15 bases between. CDR1 SGHKS and CDR2 YYEKEE come from the germline V gene (reference sequence). The CDR3 sequence: CASSGSGAAYNEQFF. As DNA, the CDR3 is TGTGCCAGCAGCGGCTCGGGGGCAGCTTACAATGAGCAGTTCTTC.

The chain combines TRBV7-9 with TRBJ2-1, with a possible D match to TRBD1 (6 bases). The germline V gene has CDR1 SEHNR and CDR2 FQNEAQ (reference sequence). This CDR3 comprises 15 residues. V lost 5 bases, J lost 2 bases, and 13 bases lay in between. CDR3 sequence reads: CASSRGGLAYNEQFF. CDR3 nucleotide sequence: TGTGCCAGCAGCCGAGGGGGTCTTGCCTACAATGAGCAGTTCTTC.

The chain joins TRBV5-1 to TRBJ1-2, with a weak D call TRBD1 (6 bases). Germline V CDR1 and CDR2: SGHRS, YFSETQ. The CDR3 has 15 amino acids. Trimming left V 5 bases short and J 0 bases short, with 14 bases between. In DNA, the CDR3 is TGCGCCAGCAGACGTGACAGGACCCCTAACTATGGCTACACCTTC. Encoded protein: CASRRDRTPNYGYTF.

V gene TRBV18 combines with J gene TRBJ2-1; 7 positions agree with TRBD2. In germline, CDR1 is KGHSH, CDR2 LQKENI. The CDR3 consists of 14 residues. The V and J ends lost 3 bases and 6 bases, in that order; junction bases with no gene match: 5. This chain's CDR3 is CASSPSTGGNEQFF. CDR3 coding DNA: TGTGCCAGCTCACCGAGTACGGGGGGCAATGAGCAGTTCTTC.